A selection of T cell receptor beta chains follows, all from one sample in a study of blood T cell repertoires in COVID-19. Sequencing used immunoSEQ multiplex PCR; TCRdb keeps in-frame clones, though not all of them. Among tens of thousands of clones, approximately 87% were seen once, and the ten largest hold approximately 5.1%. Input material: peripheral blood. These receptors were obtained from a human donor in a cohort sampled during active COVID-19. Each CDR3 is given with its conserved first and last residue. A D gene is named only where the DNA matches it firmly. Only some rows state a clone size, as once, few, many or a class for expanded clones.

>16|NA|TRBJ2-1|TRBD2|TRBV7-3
CASSQTSGKGYNEQFF
TGTGCCAGCAGCCAAACTAGCGGGAAGGGCTACAATGAGCAGTTCTTC
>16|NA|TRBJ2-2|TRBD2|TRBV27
CASSPIGLAWTGELFF
TGTGCCAGCAGTCCTATTGGACTAGCGTGGACCGGGGAGCTGTTTTTT
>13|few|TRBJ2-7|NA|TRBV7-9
CASSLLQGNEQYF
TGTGCCAGCAGCTTACTCCAGGGTAATGAGCAGTACTTC
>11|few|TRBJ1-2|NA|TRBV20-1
CSTTRNYGYTF
TGCAGTACCACCAGGAACTATGGCTACACCTTC
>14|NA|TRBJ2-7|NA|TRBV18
CASSAGVDPYEQYF
TGTGCCAGCTCAGCAGGGGTCGACCCCTACGAGCAGTACTTC
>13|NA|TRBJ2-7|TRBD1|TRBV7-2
CASSTGQGPEQYF
TGTGCCAGCAGCACGGGACAGGGACCCGAGCAGTACTTC
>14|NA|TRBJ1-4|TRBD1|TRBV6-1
CASSERGLGEKLFF
TGTGCCAGCAGTGAGAGGGGGCTGGGGGAAAAACTGTTTTTT
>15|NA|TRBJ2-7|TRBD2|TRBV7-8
CASSFLAGGDYEQYF
TGTGCCAGCAGCTTTCTTGCGGGAGGGGACTACGAGCAGTACTTC
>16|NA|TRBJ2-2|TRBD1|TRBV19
CASSIDDRGGTGELFF
TGTGCCAGTAGTATCGATGACAGGGGAGGCACCGGGGAGCTGTTTTTT
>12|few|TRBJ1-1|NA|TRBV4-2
CASSQPGAEAFF
TGTGCCAGCAGCCAGCCAGGGGCTGAAGCTTTCTTT
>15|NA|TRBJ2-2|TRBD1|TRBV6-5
CASSSRQGSTGELFF
TGTGCCAGCAGTTCCAGACAGGGGTCCACCGGGGAGCTGTTTTTT
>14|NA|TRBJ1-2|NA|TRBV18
CASSPRTDPYGYTF
TGTGCCAGCTCACCGAGGACAGACCCCTATGGCTACACCTTC
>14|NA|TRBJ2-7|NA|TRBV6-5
CASSLQGWSYEQYF
TGTGCCAGCAGTCTGCAGGGATGGTCCTACGAGCAGTACTTC
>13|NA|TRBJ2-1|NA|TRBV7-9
CASSLAWGVEGFF
TGTGCCAGCAGCTTAGCTTGGGGAGTTGAGGGGTTCTTC
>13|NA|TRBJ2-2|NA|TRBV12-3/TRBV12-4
CASIEDFTGELFF
TGTGCCAGCATCGAGGACTTCACCGGGGAGCTGTTTTTT
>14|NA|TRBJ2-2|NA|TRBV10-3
CAINQGFDTGELFF
TGTGCCATCAATCAGGGGTTCGACACCGGGGAGCTGTTTTTT
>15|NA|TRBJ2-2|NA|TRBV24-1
CATSDRRLGTGELFF
TGTGCCACCAGTGATAGGAGGTTGGGTACCGGGGAGCTGTTTTTT
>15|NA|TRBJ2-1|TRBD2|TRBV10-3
CAISEHLAGVNEQFF
TGTGCCATCAGTGAGCACCTAGCGGGGGTCAATGAGCAGTTCTTC
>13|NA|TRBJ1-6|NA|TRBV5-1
CASSSDSNSPLHF
TGCGCCAGCAGCTCGGACAGTAATTCACCCCTCCACTTT
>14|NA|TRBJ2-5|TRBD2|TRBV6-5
CATRLEVRGETQYF
TGTGCCACGCGACTTGAAGTGCGGGGGGAGACCCAGTACTTC
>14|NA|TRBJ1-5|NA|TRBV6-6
CASTSDWSNQPQHF
TGTGCCAGCACTTCCGACTGGAGCAATCAGCCCCAGCATTTT
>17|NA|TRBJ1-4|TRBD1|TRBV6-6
CASSLGTGLLTNEKLFF
TGTGCCAGCAGTCTTGGGACAGGGTTGTTGACTAATGAAAAACTGTTTTTT
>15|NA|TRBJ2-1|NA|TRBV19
CASRHRTSSYNEQFF
TGTGCCAGTCGCCACAGGACGTCCTCCTACAATGAGCAGTTCTTC